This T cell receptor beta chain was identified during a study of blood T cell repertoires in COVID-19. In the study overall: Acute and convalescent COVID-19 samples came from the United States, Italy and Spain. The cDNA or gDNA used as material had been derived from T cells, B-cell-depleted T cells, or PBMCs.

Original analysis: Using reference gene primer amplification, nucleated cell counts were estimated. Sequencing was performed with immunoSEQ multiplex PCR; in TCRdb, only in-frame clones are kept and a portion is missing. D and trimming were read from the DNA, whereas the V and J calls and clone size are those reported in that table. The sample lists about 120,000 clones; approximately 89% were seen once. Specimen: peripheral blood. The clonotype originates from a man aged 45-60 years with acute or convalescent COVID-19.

DNA for the CDR3: TGTGCCAGCAGCCAATATCCCAATGAGCAGTTCTTC. The encoded protein is CASSQYPNEQFF. This chain joins TRBV3-1 (or the pseudogene TRBV3-2) and TRBJ2-1; D not certain. V gave up 2 bases and J gave up 6 bases, with 5 bases separating them. This CDR3 has 12 amino acids. Per the germline V gene, CDR1 is LGHDT and CDR2 is YNNKEL (reference sequence).